This T cell receptor beta chain is drawn from a study of shared clonotypes between healthy human individuals. When replicate PCRs were run on sorted subsets, they used 200 to 250 ng DNA, roughly 30,000 T cell genomes. The repertoire was sequenced with immunoSEQ multiplex PCR; TCRdb's copy has only in-frame clones and lacks some. The sample has about 380,000 clones, approximately 96% seen once. Study outcomes and limitations: Generally, naive subsets (rather than memory subsets) showed larger estimated richness.

Deletions cut 1 base from V and 4 bases from J, with 10 bases between. CDR3 length: 15 residues. The germline V gene has CDR1 SEHNR and CDR2 FQNEAQ (reference sequence). Comments on this clone: The antigen is undetermined.

The J gene is TRBJ1-4, the V gene TRBV7-9; D ambiguous. Sequencing was performed on memory CD8+ T cells sorted from blood. Indicated subset: CD45RO+ cells pooled with CCR7-negative TemRA cells. The receptor comes from a man aged 25-45 years in good health. The CDR3 sequence: CASSLDGNVNEKLFF. Here the CDR3 DNA reads TGTGCCAGCAGCTTAGACGGGAACGTTAATGAAAAACTGTTTTTT.